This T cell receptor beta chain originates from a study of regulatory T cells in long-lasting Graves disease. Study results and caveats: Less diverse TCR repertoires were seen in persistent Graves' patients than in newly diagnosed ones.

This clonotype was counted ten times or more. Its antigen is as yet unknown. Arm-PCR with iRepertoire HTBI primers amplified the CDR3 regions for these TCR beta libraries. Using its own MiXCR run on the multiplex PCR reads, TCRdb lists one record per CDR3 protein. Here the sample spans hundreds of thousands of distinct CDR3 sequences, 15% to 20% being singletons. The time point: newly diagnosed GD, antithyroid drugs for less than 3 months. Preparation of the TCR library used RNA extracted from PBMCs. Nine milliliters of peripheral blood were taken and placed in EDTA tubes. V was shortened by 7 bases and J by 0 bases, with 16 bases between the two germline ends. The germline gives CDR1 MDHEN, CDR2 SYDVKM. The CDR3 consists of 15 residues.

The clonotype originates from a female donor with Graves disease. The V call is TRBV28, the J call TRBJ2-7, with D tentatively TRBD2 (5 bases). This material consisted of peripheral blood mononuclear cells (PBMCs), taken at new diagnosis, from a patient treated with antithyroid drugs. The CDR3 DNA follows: TGTGCCAGCATTAGCAGGACTTCCTCCTCCTACGAGCAGTACTTC. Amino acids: CASISRTSSSYEQYF.